The rows below give T cell receptor beta chains drawn from one sample of a study of T cells in Graves' hyperthyroidism and ophthalmopathy. MiXCR was run by TCRdb on the multiplex PCR reads, yielding one entry per CDR3 protein. The sample holds a few hundred thousand distinct CDR3 sequences, about a sixth seen once. The sequenced sample was blood. The origin of the receptors is a woman aged 18-30 years with Graves' hyperthyroidism that later progressed to Graves' ophthalmopathy. The CDR3 runs from the conserved cysteine through the conserved F or W. Fields, in order: D gene, V gene, clone size, J gene, CDR3 protein, CDR3 DNA. The D gene is left open where the match is weak. Part of the rows lack a size; the others show once, few, many or a class for expanded clones.

>-|TRBV30|many|TRBJ2-7
CAWSVQGSYEQYF
TGTGCCTGGAGTGTACAAGGGTCCTACGAGCAGTACTTC
>-|TRBV5-1|-|TRBJ2-1
CASSFHKTGLSSYEQFF
TGCGCCAGCAGCTTCCACAAAACAGGCCTCAGCTCCTACGAGCAGTTCTTC
>TRBD2|TRBV11-2|-|TRBJ2-1
CASSLDRGTISYNEQFF
TGTGCCAGCAGCTTAGATCGCGGGACTATATCCTACAATGAGCAGTTCTTC
>-|TRBV3-1|-|TRBJ1-3
CASSQGPLSGNTIYF
TGTGCCAGCAGCCAAGGACCACTATCTGGAAACACCATATATTTT
>-|TRBV18|many|TRBJ2-7
CASRGTERSYEQYF
TGTGCCAGCCGCGGGACGGAAAGAAGCTACGAGCAGTACTTC
>-|TRBV4-1|many|TRBJ1-2
CASSQDWTASNYGYTF
TGCGCCAGCAGCCAAGACTGGACAGCGTCTAACTATGGCTACACCTTC
>TRBD1|TRBV2|many|TRBJ2-7
CASTGTAYEQYF
TGTGCCAGCACAGGGACAGCCTACGAGCAGTACTTC
>-|TRBV12-3/TRBV12-4|many|TRBJ2-1
CASSFGGQFTYNEQFF
TGTGCCAGCAGTTTTGGGGGGCAATTCACCTACAATGAGCAGTTCTTC
>TRBD2|TRBV11-2|many|TRBJ2-5
CASSLAGGPQETQYF
TGTGCCAGCAGCTTAGCGGGAGGGCCCCAAGAGACCCAGTACTTC
>TRBD1|TRBV5-1|few|TRBJ1-3
CASSPGTGVRNTIYF
TGCGCCAGCAGCCCCGGGACAGGGGTAAGAAACACCATATATTTT
>-|TRBV6-2/TRBV6-3|many|TRBJ2-2
CASMSTTNTGELFF
TGTGCCAGCATGAGTACCACGAACACCGGGGAGCTGTTTTTT
>-|TRBV28|many|TRBJ1-1
CASRGITEAFF
TGTGCCAGCAGGGGTATCACTGAAGCTTTCTTT
>-|TRBV28|many|TRBJ2-1
CASSKLGSSYNEQFF
TGTGCCAGTTCAAAGCTGGGGAGCTCCTACAATGAGCAGTTCTTC
>-|TRBV12-3/TRBV12-4|few|TRBJ2-1
CASSAGSILGTRSYNEQFF
TGTGCCAGCAGTGCGGGGAGCATACTAGGGACCAGGTCCTACAATGAGCAGTTCTTC
>-|TRBV19|few|TRBJ2-3
CASIDRHSTDTQYF
TGTGCCAGTATAGACAGGCATAGCACAGATACGCAGTATTTT
>-|TRBV6-1|many|TRBJ1-5
CASRWDLNQPQHF
TGTGCCAGCAGATGGGACCTTAATCAGCCCCAGCATTTT